This TCR beta chain was documented in a study of response to subunit inactivated influenza vaccine. The trim removed 6 bases at V and 6 bases at J, leaving 4 bases unmatched. This CDR3 has 14 residues. General observations from the study: With each seasonal influenza vaccination, the authors suggested, few new T cells are recruited.

In regard to this clonotype: As yet, its antigen is unknown.

TCRdb reanalysed the RT-PCR reads using MiXCR and keeps one entry per CDR3 protein. The data contain fewer than 700,000 distinct CDR3 sequences, 10% to 15% of them singletons. Source: PBMCs from blood, taken about 6 weeks after vaccination. The TCR comes from a man aged 45 to 65 who received an inactivated influenza vaccine. V gene TRBV12-3 or TRBV12-4 combines with J gene TRBJ2-1; TRBD2 matches at 11 bases. Here the CDR3 DNA reads TGTGCCAGCAGCTATAGCGGGGGGGCCAATGAGCAGTTCTTC. This gives the protein CASSYSGGANEQFF.